The entry below gives a single T cell receptor (beta chain) sequence along with its context. The repertoire was sequenced with immunoSEQ multiplex PCR; TCRdb's copy has only in-frame clones and lacks some. The top ten clones hold 6.5% to 8% of a sample with under 200,000 clones, around 80% of them seen once. These data come from a study of blood T cell repertoires in COVID-19. CDR1 and CDR2 from the germline V gene are SGHTA and FQGNSA. Trimming took 2 bases from V and 2 from J; bases not matched to a gene: 6. The CDR3 loop spans 16 amino acids. The sequenced material came from peripheral blood. This TCR came from a man between 65 and 85 years old with active or convalescent COVID-19. The V gene is TRBV7-2, the J gene TRBJ1-5, with 7 bases lining up with TRBD1. CDR3 coding DNA: TGTGCCAGCAGCTTAAGTCTTACAGGGGGCAATCAGCCCCAGCATTTT. Its protein product is CASSLSLTGGNQPQHF.